The source of this T cell receptor (beta chain) is a study of PD-1 blockade in classical Hodgkin lymphoma (TCRdb year 2020). Regarding the research as a whole: Nivolumab dosing was 3 mg/kg intravenously every 2 weeks, continuing until either disease progression or unacceptable toxicity. To define a peripheral blood immune signature of response to PD-1 blockade in classical Hodgkin lymphoma, the study combined TCR beta sequencing with CyTOF. Paper-wide results and their limitations: Lower diversity was seen in patients whose nivolumab began less than 1 year after ASCT, and these patients were left out of later analyses so that immune reconstitution would not confound the results. The study was restricted to a single clinical trial cohort, and the causes of repertoire differences, possibly disease activity or prior therapy, were left undefined. Among trial patients, those achieving complete response had baseline diversity similar to that of newly diagnosed patients, while diversity was significantly lower in partial responders and progressors. By C4D1, a significant rise was seen in CD4+ TCR diversity but not in CD8+ TCR diversity (p=0.0027 vs p=0.16), and the rise was most apparent among complete responders (p=0.02). Baseline TCR diversity was reported as lower in newly diagnosed patients than in healthy donors, and lower still in relapsed/refractory patients.

With regard to this clone: Its antigen is still unknown. There are no base qualities to consult, and no much larger clone falls within one base.

What this sample's time point label stands for: cycle 1 day 1 (C1D1), immediately before nivolumab initiation. All trial patients had relapsed after autologous stem cell transplantation, with cohorts A, B and C differing in prior brentuximab vedotin exposure. A Miltenyi CD8+ T cell isolation kit was used for magnetic negative selection to purify CD8+ T cells from thawed PBMCs. The trial cohort included around 56 patients with relapsed/refractory classical Hodgkin lymphoma, and each patient had a best overall response of complete response, partial response or progressive disease. Trial patients were treated with single-agent nivolumab in the multi-cohort phase II CheckMate 205 trial. Best overall response was determined by an independent review committee according to the 2007 International Working Group response criteria. Trial PBMCs were obtained immediately prior to nivolumab initiation (C1D1) and on therapy at cycle 2 day 1 and cycle 4 day 1. Peripheral blood was collected in 8 mL Vacutainer Cell Preparation Tubes, from which PBMCs were isolated by centrifugation and then cryopreserved. Purified CD4+ and CD8+ fractions were prepared only for cases in which an additional PBMC sample was available. On LS columns in a quadroMACS separator, the magnetically labelled cells were depleted, and the flow-through was collected as the purified fraction.

The Qiagen DNeasy kit was used to extract genomic DNA both from unsorted PBMCs and from the negatively selected CD4+ and CD8+ fractions. TCR beta CDR3 regions were amplified by immunoSEQ multiplex PCR using primers annealing to V and J segments. A synthetic immune receptor repertoire was used to minimize amplification bias, and any residual bias was removed computationally once sequencing was done. The original pipeline was this. Custom Python scripts were used to quantify repertoire diversity as the Shannon entropy index. Unsorted, CD4+ and CD8+ repertoires were analyzed separately, except for combined analyses in which CD4+ and CD8+ sequences were merged in silico. A clone counted as expanded when the clone's frequency after treatment rose at least 2-fold relative to C1D1, and clones undetected at baseline were given a pseudocount of 0.5. Singleton clones were defined as clones with 0 or 1 copy at C1D1, and non-singleton clones were defined as clones with 2 or more copies. Clones expanded in unsorted samples were labelled as CD4+, CD8+ or unknown by matching protein sequences in sorted samples from the same patient. Wilcoxon tests on paired samples were used to test diversity changes from C1D1 to C4D1. The table was pulled from immuneACCESS by TCRdb, which kept in-frame rearrangements only. Such tables lose some clones; where checked, under half of the loss comes from unresolved V genes, and the rest has no known cause. That table supplies the V and J calls and clone size; D and trimming were determined from the DNA. This sample has about 30,000 clones in its table, and 70% to 90% of those were observed once. The leading ten clones occupy around 6.7% of the sample.

The CDR3 has 17 amino acids, counting the end cysteine and phenylalanine. Only the CDR3 DNA is retained, 51 bases long and in frame from the first base. Relative to germline, V is missing 5 bases and J is missing 8 bases, with 10 bases of the junction outside any gene match. As encoded in the germline V gene (reference sequence), CDR1 is MNHEY while CDR2 is SMNVEV. This material consisted of CD8+ T cells from blood, taken at baseline. The chain couples TRBV27 to TRBJ2-1; TRBD2 fits 15 bases in the junction. The receptor comes from a human donor with classical Hodgkin lymphoma. Read as DNA, the sequence is TGTGCCAGCAGTACCGGACTAGCGGGGGGGTTACGGGATGAGCAGTTCTTC. The encoded protein is CASSTGLAGGLRDEQFF.